What follows describes a single TCR beta chain. Germline assignment: CDR1 MNHEY and CDR2 SVGAGI. The CDR3 contains 15 residues. V lost 0 bases and J 2 bases, leaving 10 bases between the germline ends. This sample is part of a study of blood T cell repertoires in COVID-19. Assay: immunoSEQ multiplex PCR; the TCRdb copy retains only in-frame clones and omits some. The sample has about 180,000 clones, 80% seen once. V is TRBV6-5 and J is TRBJ1-1; D is unresolved. The clonotype was recovered from a man aged 55 to 70 who had been exposed to COVID-19. The material sequenced was PBMCs or T cells enriched from blood (not recorded which). The CDR3 nucleotides are TGTGCCAGCAGTTACTCCCCTTCAGGCAACACTGAAGCTTTCTTT. Translation gives CASSYSPSGNTEAFF.